This T cell receptor (beta chain) was captured in a study of spatial heterogeneity in lung cancer. This CDR3 is 11 amino acids long. Trimming stripped 6 bases from V and 7 bases from J, with 9 bases between. Time point meaning: sample taken at primary tumor resection. Unsorted whole RNA samples from tumor, nontumor lung or frozen PBMC were sequenced. MiXCR, applied by TCRdb to the 5' RACE reads, yields one record per CDR3 protein. Among 75,000 or so distinct CDR3 sequences listed, approximately 8% were seen once. The sequence came from a male donor with early-stage non-small cell lung cancer. This specimen consisted of PBMCs, obtained at surgery. The chain combines TRBV12-3 or TRBV12-4 with TRBJ1-1; perhaps TRBD1 as D (5 bases). This chain's CDR3 is CASSSGSEAFF. CDR3 bases: TGTGCCAGCAGCTCAGGGAGTGAAGCTTTCTTT.